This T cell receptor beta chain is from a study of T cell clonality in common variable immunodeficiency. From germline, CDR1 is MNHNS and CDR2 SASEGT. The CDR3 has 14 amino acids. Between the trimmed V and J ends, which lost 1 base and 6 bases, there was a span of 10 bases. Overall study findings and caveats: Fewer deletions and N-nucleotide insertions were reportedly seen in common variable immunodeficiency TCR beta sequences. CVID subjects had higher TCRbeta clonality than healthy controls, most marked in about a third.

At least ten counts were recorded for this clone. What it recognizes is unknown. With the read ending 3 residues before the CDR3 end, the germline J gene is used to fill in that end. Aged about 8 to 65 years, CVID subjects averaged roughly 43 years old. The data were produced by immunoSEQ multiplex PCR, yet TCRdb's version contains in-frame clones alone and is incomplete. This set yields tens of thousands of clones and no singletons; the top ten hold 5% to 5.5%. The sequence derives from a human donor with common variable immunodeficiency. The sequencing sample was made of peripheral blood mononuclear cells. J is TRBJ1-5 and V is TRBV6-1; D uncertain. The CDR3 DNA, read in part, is TGTGCCAGCAGTGAAGAGAGGGCGTCTCAGCCC. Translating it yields CASSEERASQP. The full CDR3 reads CASSEERASQPQHF.